These 21 T cell receptor beta chains were all obtained from the same sample, sequenced in a study of tumor and adjacent non-tumor tissue in lung cancer. RNA was extracted from bulk tissue without any cell sorting. The normal lung tissue was taken more than 3 cm from the tumor edge. A modified ARM-PCR protocol with three rounds of nested PCR amplified TCRbeta. TCRdb recomputed calls from the multiplex PCR reads with MiXCR, one row per CDR3 protein. This table holds approximately 100,000 distinct CDR3 sequences, around three fifths found once. What was sequenced was distant non-tumor lung tissue. All receptors come from a man aged 25 to 40 with non-small cell lung cancer.

The count of this clonotype is one. This chain connects TRBV20-1 to TRBJ2-5; no reliable D call. Germline V gene lookup returns CDR1 DFQATT and CDR2 SNEGSKA (reference sequence). Trimming cost V 5 bases and J 2 bases, with 12 bases left between them. The CDR3 has 13 residues. CDR3: CSAEQRPQETQYF. In DNA, the CDR3 is TGCAGTGCTGAACAGCGACCACAAGAGACCCAGTACTTC.

On this clonotype itself: Compared with germline, one end of the junction differs, possibly owing to a read error. The rearrangement links TRBV20-1 to TRBJ1-2, with D maybe TRBD1 (6 bases). The CDR3 runs 11 residues. The germline CDR1 and CDR2 sequences are DFQATT and SNEGSKA (reference sequence). The DNA for the CDR3 is TGCAGTCTATGGACAGTCCATGGCCACACCTTC. This gives the protein CSLWTVHGHTF.

Regarding this clonotype: At one of its ends the junction is not consistent with the germline gene, which may arise from a read error. The rearrangement joins TRBV6-2 or TRBV6-3 to TRBJ2-3; D may be TRBD1 (6 bases). CDR3 length equals 17 residues. Germline V CDR1 and CDR2: MNHEY, SVGEGT. The CDR3 DNA is TGTGCCAGCAGTTACTATTTCCTAGTGGGGGCCACAGTTACGCAGTATTTT. Translating gives CASSYYFLVGATVTQYF.

Concerning this clonotype: This may arise from a read error, as a much more abundant clone is one base away. This chain uses TRBV6-5 with TRBJ1-2; D gene ambiguous. There are 14 residues in the CDR3. Looked up from germline, CDR1 is MNHEY and CDR2 is SVGAGI. The CDR3 DNA reads TGTGCCAGCAGCCAATGGTCGGAGAACTATTGCTACACCTTC. Its translation is CASSQWSENYCYTF.

As to this clonotype: This clone may be a read error of a much larger clone one base away. The J gene is TRBJ1-2, the V gene TRBV5-4, with D possibly being TRBD1 (6 bases). The CDR3 is 16 amino acids. The V and J ends lost 0 bases and 3 bases respectively, with 15 bases between them. The V gene's germline CDR1 is SGHNT and CDR2 YYREEE (reference sequence). The CDR3 loop is CASSLGGLAGDYGYTF. CDR3 nucleotides: TGTGCCAGCAGCTTGGGGGGTCTGGCAGGGGACTATGGCTACACCTTC.

This clonotype has a handful of counts. Given a much more abundant clone one base away, this may be a read error. The chain's CDR3 is CASNLGRYNEQFF. The CDR3 bases are TGTGCCAGCAACCTTGGGCGGTACAATGAGCAGTTCTTC. V gene TRBV6-5 combines with J gene TRBJ2-1; D not resolved. This CDR3 region has 13 residues. V lost 7 bases to trimming and J lost 4 bases, with 11 bases between them. CDR1 and CDR2 (germline): MNHEY, SVGAGI.

Comments on this clonotype: The missing conserved phenylalanine or tryptophan at the end of this CDR3 makes a read error likely. Because the CDR3's place on the DNA is in doubt, the DNA is left out and the CDR3 is given as listed by TCRdb. The chain is built from TRBV20-1 and TRBJ2-1; no DNA check was done on the table's D call, TRBD2. Ends included, the CDR3 has 15 residues. The germline V gene encodes CDR1 DFQATT and CDR2 SNEGSKA (reference sequence). The CDR3 is CSALTGTSVLYEHFY.

This clonotype was seen repeatedly, ten times or more. The chain carries TRBV20-1 and TRBJ2-1, with D perhaps assigned TRBD1 or TRBD2 (6 bases each). CDR1 DFQATT and CDR2 SNEGSKA come from the germline V gene (reference sequence). CDR3 length: 15 amino acids. V shed 3 bases and J shed 3 bases, with 15 bases lying between them. The CDR3 reads CSASLLGGSYNEQFF. The DNA of the CDR3 is TGCAGTGCTAGTCTACTAGGGGGGAGCTACAATGAGCAGTTCTTC.

A remark on this clonotype: The junction differs from germline at one of its ends, possibly a read error. This rearrangement joins TRBV29-1 to TRBJ2-5; D unresolved. Germline V gene lookup returns CDR1 SQVTM and CDR2 ANQGSEA. This CDR3 region has 10 residues. The CDR3 nucleotides read TGCAGCGTGGGTTCGCAGACCCAGAGCTTC. Its translation is CSVGSQTQSF.

This clonotype was counted a single time. V is TRBV24-1 and J is TRBJ2-1; D not certain. The CDR3 sequence is 12 residues long. The germline V gene has CDR1 KGHDR and CDR2 SFDVKD. Trimming pared 5 bases from V and 4 bases from J, leaving 5 bases between. The CDR3 region is CATSGEYNEQFF. The DNA for the CDR3 is TGTGCCACCAGTGGAGAATACAATGAGCAGTTCTTC.

The chain employs TRBV6-5 and TRBJ2-1; D may be TRBD1 or TRBD2 (5 bases each). The CDR3 spans 15 residues. CDR1 is MNHEY, CDR2 SVGAGI, per germline. Trimming cost V 5 bases and J 3 bases, with 14 bases left between them. CDR3 loop: CASSLGTTDYNEQFF. Here the CDR3 DNA reads TGTGCCAGCAGTCTCGGGACGACCGACTACAATGAGCAGTTCTTC.

Note on this clonotype: Compared with germline, one end of the junction differs, possibly owing to a read error. This sequence joins TRBV7-8 and TRBJ1-2; D is perhaps TRBD1 (5 bases). The CDR3 consists of 12 residues. CDR1 SGHVS and CDR2 FQNEAQ come from the germline V gene. The CDR3 nucleotides are TGTGTCAGCAGCACGGACGGTGGGGCCTACACCTTC. Its protein product is CVSSTDGGAYTF.

Details on this clonotype: One end of the junction does not line up with germline, which may come from a read error. The chain joins TRBV20-1 to TRBJ2-1; D tentatively reads TRBD1 or TRBD2 (6 bases each). This CDR3 has 14 amino acids. In germline, CDR1 is DFQATT, CDR2 SNEGSKA (reference sequence). CDR3 residues: CGALQGGPYNEQFF. The DNA of the CDR3 is TGCGGTGCCCTTCAAGGGGGGCCGTACAATGAGCAGTTCTTC.

This clonotype was counted at least ten times. The chain links TRBV20-1 to TRBJ2-7; D is uncertain. The CDR3 runs to 14 residues. Germline V gene data show CDR1 as DFQATT and CDR2 as SNEGSKA (reference sequence). V dropped 2 bases and J dropped 0 bases, with 11 bases sitting between them. Here the CDR3 DNA reads TGCAGTGCTAGACGGGCACCTAGCTCCTACGAGCAGTACTTC. Translated, it gives CSARRAPSSYEQYF.

This clonotype was seen ten or more times. The chain links TRBV12-3 or TRBV12-4 to TRBJ1-5; D gene uncertain. V lost 6 bases and J 9 bases, leaving 12 bases between the germline ends. CDR3 length: 12 residues. CDR3: CASSPTGRPQHF. The CDR3 coding sequence is TGTGCCAGCAGCCCGACCGGGCGGCCCCAGCATTTT.

Points on this clonotype: This could be a read error, since a much larger clone is one nucleotide away. The V call is TRBV24-1, the J call TRBJ2-1; D possibly corresponds to TRBD2 (5 bases). Germline values: CDR1 KGHDR, CDR2 SFDVKD. There are 15 residues in the CDR3. The CDR3 nucleotides are TGTACCACCAGTGATTTAGAGGGCATCACCAATGAGCAGTTCTTC. Its protein product is CTTSDLEGITNEQFF.

On this clonotype itself: An end of the junction does not agree with germline; a read error may underlie this. The genes are TRBV11-1 and TRBJ2-1; maybe TRBD1 (5 bases). From germline, CDR1 is SGHAT and CDR2 FQDESV (reference sequence). The CDR3 loop spans 13 amino acids. The CDR3 region is CASSLGAANEQLF. DNA of the CDR3: TGTGCCAGCAGCCTAGGGGCTGCCAATGAGCAGCTCTTT.

This chain joins TRBV11-3 and TRBJ2-3; D perhaps matches TRBD1 (6 bases). The CDR3 totals 14 residues. Germline CDR1 SGHNT, CDR2 YENEEA. This CDR3 reads CTNRLTGGRDTQYF. CDR3 in DNA: TGTACCAACAGGCTGACAGGAGGCAGGGATACGCAGTATTTT.

The sample holds many counts of this clonotype. The J gene is TRBJ2-2, the V gene TRBV6-2 or TRBV6-3; possible D gene TRBD1, 5 bases. The CDR3 has 13 amino acids. V lost 6 bases to trimming and J lost 5 bases, with 10 bases between them. Per the germline V gene, CDR1 is MNHEY and CDR2 is SVGEGT. The CDR3: CASSDRDTGELFF. Here the CDR3 DNA reads TGTGCCAGCAGCGACAGAGATACCGGGGAGCTGTTTTTT.

Remarks on this clonotype: A much larger clone sits a single nucleotide away, making a read error possible. The chain has TRBV24-1 and TRBJ2-1; tentatively, D is TRBD2 (6 bases). There are 15 residues in the CDR3. CDR1 is KGHDR and CDR2 is SFDVKD in the germline V gene. This CDR3 reads CTTSYRTVGEEEQFF. The CDR3 nucleotides read TGTACCACCAGTTACCGGACGGTGGGGGAGGAGGAGCAGTTCTTC.

About this clonotype itself: At one of its ends the junction is not consistent with the germline gene, which may arise from a read error. This chain joins TRBV11-2 and TRBJ2-2; 8 positions agree with TRBD1. The germline V gene encodes CDR1 SGHAT and CDR2 FQNNGV. The CDR3 extends over 16 amino acids. The CDR3 spells CASSPRQGTNTWELFF. In nucleotides, the CDR3 is TGTGCAAGCAGCCCCCGACAGGGGACGAACACCTGGGAGCTGTTTTTT. Variable domain in full (rest from reference TRBV11-2 and TRBJ2-2): EAGVAQSPRYKIIEKRQSVAFWCNPISGHATLYWYQQILGQGPKLLIQFQNNGVVDDSQLPKDRFSAERLKGVDSTLKIQPAKLEDSAVYLCASSPRQGTNTWELFFGEGSRLTVL.